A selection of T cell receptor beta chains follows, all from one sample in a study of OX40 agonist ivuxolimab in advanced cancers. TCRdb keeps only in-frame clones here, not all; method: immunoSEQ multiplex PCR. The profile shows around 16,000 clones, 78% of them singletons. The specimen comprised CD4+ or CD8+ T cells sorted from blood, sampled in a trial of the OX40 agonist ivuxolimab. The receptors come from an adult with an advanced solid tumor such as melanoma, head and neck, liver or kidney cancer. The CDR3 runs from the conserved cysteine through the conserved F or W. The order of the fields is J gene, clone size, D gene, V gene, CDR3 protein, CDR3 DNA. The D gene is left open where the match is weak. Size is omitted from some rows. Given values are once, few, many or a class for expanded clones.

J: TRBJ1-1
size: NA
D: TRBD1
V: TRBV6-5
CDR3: CASSPLITGVPEAFF
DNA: TGTGCCAGCAGCCCTCTTATTACAGGGGTTCCTGAAGCTTTCTTT

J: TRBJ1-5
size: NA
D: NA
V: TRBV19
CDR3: CASMDGPLAHQPQHF
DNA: TGTGCCAGTATGGATGGGCCCTTGGCCCATCAGCCCCAGCATTTT

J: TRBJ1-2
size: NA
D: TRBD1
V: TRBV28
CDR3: CASSSPGQGARYGYTF
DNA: TGTGCCAGCAGTTCGCCGGGACAGGGGGCGCGGTATGGCTACACCTTC

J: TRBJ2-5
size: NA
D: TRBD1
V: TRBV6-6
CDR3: CASSPLTGGRETQYF
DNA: TGTGCCAGCAGTCCACTGACAGGGGGCAGGGAGACCCAGTACTTC

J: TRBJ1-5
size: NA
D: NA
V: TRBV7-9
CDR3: CASSLGGGGGNQPQHF
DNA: TGTGCCAGCAGCTTAGGAGGGGGGGGCGGCAATCAGCCCCAGCATTTT

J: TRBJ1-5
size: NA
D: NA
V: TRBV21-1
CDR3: CASSKDLGGKWNQPQHF
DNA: TGTGCCAGCAGCAAAGATCTAGGGGGCAAATGGAATCAGCCCCAGCATTTT

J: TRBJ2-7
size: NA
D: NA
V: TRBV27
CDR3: CASSPSAGGIYYEQYF
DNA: TGTGCCAGCAGCCCCAGCGCGGGTGGGATTTACTACGAGCAGTACTTC

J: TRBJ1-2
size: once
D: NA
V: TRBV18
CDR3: CASSPTQADLYGYTF
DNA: TGTGCCAGCTCCCCCACACAGGCGGACCTCTATGGCTACACCTTC

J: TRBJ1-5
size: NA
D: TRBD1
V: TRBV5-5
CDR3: CASSWTGVRNQPQHF
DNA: TGTGCCAGCAGCTGGACAGGGGTGCGCAATCAGCCCCAGCATTTT

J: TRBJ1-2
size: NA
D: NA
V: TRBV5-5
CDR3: CASSSRDAPIYGYTF
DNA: TGTGCCAGCAGCTCACGGGACGCGCCCATCTATGGCTACACCTTC

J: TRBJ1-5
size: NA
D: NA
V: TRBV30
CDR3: CAWSVGGGGPQHF
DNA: TGTGCCTGGAGTGTAGGGGGTGGTGGACCCCAGCATTTT

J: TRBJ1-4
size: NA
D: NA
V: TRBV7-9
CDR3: CASSPGHQEKLFF
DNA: TGTGCCAGCAGCCCCGGACACCAGGAAAAACTGTTTTTT

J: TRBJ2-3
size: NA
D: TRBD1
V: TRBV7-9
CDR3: CASSPWTGADTQYF
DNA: TGTGCCAGCAGCCCCTGGACAGGGGCAGATACGCAGTATTTT

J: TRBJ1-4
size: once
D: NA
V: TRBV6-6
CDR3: CASSWFDSAANEKLFF
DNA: TGTGCCAGCAGTTGGTTCGACTCAGCAGCTAATGAAAAACTGTTTTTT

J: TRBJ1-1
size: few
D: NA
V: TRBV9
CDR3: CASSPQKDEAFF
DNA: TGTGCCAGCTCCCCCCAGAAGGATGAAGCTTTCTTT

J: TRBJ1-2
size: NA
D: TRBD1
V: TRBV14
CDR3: CASSPYRGVYGYTF
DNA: TGTGCCAGCAGCCCTTACAGGGGCGTCTATGGCTACACCTTC

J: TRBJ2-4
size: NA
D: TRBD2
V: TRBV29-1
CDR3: CSAETVGGENIQYF
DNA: TGCAGCGCAGAGACAGTGGGGGGGGAAAACATTCAGTACTTC

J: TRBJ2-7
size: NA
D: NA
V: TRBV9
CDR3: CASSVAGVGGYEQYF
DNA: TGTGCCAGCAGCGTAGCTGGGGTCGGCGGGTACGAGCAGTACTTC

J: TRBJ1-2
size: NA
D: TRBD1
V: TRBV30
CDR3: CAWTSGQGNYGYTF
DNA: TGTGCCTGGACCTCCGGACAGGGGAACTATGGCTACACCTTC

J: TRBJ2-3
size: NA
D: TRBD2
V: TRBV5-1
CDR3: CASSLRTSGSGADTQYF
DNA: TGCGCCAGCAGCTTGCGGACTAGCGGGAGTGGGGCAGATACGCAGTATTTT

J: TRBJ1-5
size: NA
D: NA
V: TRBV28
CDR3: CASSLTGGTRPQHF
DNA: TGTGCCAGCAGTTTAACGGGGGGGACACGGCCCCAGCATTTT

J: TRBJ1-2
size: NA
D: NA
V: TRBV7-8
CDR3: CASSIQEGKDGYTF
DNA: TGTGCCAGCAGCATCCAAGAGGGGAAAGATGGCTACACCTTC

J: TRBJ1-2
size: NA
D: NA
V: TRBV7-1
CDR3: CASSVAGHPNYGYTF
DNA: TGTGCCAGCAGCGTAGCCGGACACCCGAACTATGGCTACACCTTC

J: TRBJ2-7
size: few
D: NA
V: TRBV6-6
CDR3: CASSYHVRDYEQYF
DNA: TGTGCCAGCAGTTACCACGTCAGGGATTACGAGCAGTACTTC

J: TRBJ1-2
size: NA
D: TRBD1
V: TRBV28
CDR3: CASSPWTGELYGYTF
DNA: TGTGCCAGCAGCCCCTGGACAGGGGAGCTCTATGGCTACACCTTC

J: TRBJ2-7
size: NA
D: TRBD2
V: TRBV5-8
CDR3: CASSFTSGFFEQYF
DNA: TGTGCCAGCAGCTTTACTAGCGGATTCTTCGAGCAGTACTTC

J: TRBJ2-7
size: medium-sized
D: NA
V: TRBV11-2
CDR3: CASSPGNTYEQYF
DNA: TGTGCCAGCAGCCCCGGGAATACCTACGAGCAGTACTTC

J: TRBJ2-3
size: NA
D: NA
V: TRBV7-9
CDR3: CASSVLYFTDTQYF
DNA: TGTGCCAGCAGCGTCCTTTACTTCACAGATACGCAGTATTTT

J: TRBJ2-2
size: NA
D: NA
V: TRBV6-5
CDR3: CASSPQDGPGELFF
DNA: TGTGCCAGCAGTCCCCAGGACGGCCCCGGGGAGCTGTTTTTT

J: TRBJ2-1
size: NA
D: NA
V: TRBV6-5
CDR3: CASSYGGYNEQFF
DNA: TGTGCCAGCAGTTACGGGGGCTACAATGAGCAGTTCTTC